This T cell receptor (beta chain) was found in a study of shared clonotypes between healthy human individuals. Study conclusions and caveats: Only blood was sampled, and tissue TCR repertoires likely differ from blood ones.

Repertoires were generated with immunoSEQ multiplex PCR, while TCRdb's copy carries only in-frame clones and drops some. The sample contains 2 million to 2.5 million clones, roughly 96% of which appear only once. Every contributor of samples was a Caucasian grown-up residing in Nashville, Tennessee. Comments on this clone: Its antigen is still unknown.

This TCR was sampled from a man between 18 and 29 years old in good health. The sample comprised naive CD4+ T cells sorted from blood. Subset meaning: CD45RA+ positively selected.

The CDR3 loop is CASSDRSRGAQETQYF. In DNA, the CDR3 is TGTGCCAGCAGTGACCGGTCCAGGGGGGCCCAAGAGACCCAGTACTTC. This sequence joins TRBV6-4 and TRBJ2-5; D is perhaps TRBD1 (7 bases). Germline V gene data show CDR1 as MRHNA and CDR2 as SNTAGT. V was clipped by 2 bases and J by 1 base, with 14 bases between them. The CDR3 consists of 16 residues.